A single sample is the source of the 5 T cell receptor beta chains below, sequenced in a study of T-cell memory formation after mild COVID-19. Each CDR3 protein gets one entry after TCRdb re-called the 5' RACE reads with MiXCR. Of over 300,000 distinct CDR3 sequences detected, 20% appear once; the ten largest clones hold 21%. Sequencing was carried out using PBMCs or a T cell subset sorted from them (not recorded which). The source of these receptors is a man in his late teens or twenties who had mild COVID-19 (a few samples of this study predate the infection). Cell type and time point are not known.

This clonotype was seen a few times. The CDR3 DNA is TGTGCCAGCAGTCCAGGACCGCCGTCTCGCTACACCTTC. It yields the protein CASSPGPPSRYTF. The V gene is TRBV6-5, the J gene TRBJ1-2, with D uncertain. The CDR3 runs to 13 residues. Trimming stripped 5 bases from V and 9 bases from J, with 16 bases between. Germline CDR1 and CDR2: MNHEY and SVGAGI.

V gene TRBV10-3 combines with J gene TRBJ2-3; 15 bases are a match to TRBD2. J lost 5 bases, V lost 10 bases, and 4 bases had no gene match. The CDR3 totals 14 residues. In germline, CDR1 is ENHRY, CDR2 SYGVKD. In DNA form, the CDR3 reads TGTGCCACCGGACTAGCGGGGGGGCGAGATACGCAGTATTTT. Amino acids: CATGLAGGRDTQYF.

This chain uses TRBV5-1 with TRBJ2-5, with D tentatively TRBD2 (5 bases). The V gene's germline CDR1 is SGHRS and CDR2 YFSETQ. The ends were cut back, 3 bases at V and 5 bases at J, with 8 bases in the middle. The CDR3 is 12 amino acids. CDR3 DNA: TGCGCCAGCAGCTCGGGGATGGAGACCCAGTACTTC. Translation gives CASSSGMETQYF.

This clonotype was found a few times. A junction boundary mismatches the germline segment, possibly from a read error. The rearrangement uses TRBV7-8 and TRBJ1-1; maybe TRBD1 (6 bases). The CDR3 length is 13 residues. CDR1 is SGHVS, CDR2 FQNEAQ, per germline. The CDR3 reads CASSLRDRTGAFF. In nucleotides, the CDR3 is TGTGCCAGCAGCTTGCGCGACAGGACTGGAGCTTTCTTT.

The chain couples TRBV5-1 to TRBJ1-2, with a possible D match to TRBD1 (6 bases). Between the trimmed V and J ends, which lost 3 bases and 5 bases, there was a span of 14 bases. The CDR3 contains 14 residues. Germline CDR1 is SGHRS and CDR2 is YFSETQ. The CDR3 DNA follows: TGCGCCAGCAGCTCTTCGACAGGACCTTATGGCTACACCTTC. Its protein product is CASSSSTGPYGYTF.